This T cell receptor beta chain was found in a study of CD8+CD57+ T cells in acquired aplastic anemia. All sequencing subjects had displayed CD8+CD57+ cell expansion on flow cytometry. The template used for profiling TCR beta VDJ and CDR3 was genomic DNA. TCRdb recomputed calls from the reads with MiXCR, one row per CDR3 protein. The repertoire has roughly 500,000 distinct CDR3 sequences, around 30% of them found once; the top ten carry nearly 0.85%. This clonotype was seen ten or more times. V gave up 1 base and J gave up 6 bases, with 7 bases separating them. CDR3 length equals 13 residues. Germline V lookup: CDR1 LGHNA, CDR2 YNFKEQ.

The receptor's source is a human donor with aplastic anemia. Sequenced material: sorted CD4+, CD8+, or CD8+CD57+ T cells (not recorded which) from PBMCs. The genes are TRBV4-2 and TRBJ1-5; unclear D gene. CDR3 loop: CASSQASAQPQHF. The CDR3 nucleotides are TGTGCCAGCAGCCAAGCCTCAGCTCAGCCCCAGCATTTT.